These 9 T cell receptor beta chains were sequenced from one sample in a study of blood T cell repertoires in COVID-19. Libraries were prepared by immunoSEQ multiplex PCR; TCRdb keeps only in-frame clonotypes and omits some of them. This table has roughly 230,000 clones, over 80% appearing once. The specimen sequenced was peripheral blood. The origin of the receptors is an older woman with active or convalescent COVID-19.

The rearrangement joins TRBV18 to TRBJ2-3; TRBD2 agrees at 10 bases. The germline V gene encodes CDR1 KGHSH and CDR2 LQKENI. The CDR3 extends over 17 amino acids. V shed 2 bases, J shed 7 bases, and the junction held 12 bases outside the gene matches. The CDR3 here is CASSPEVASGSWNTQYF. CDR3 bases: TGTGCCAGCTCACCAGAGGTCGCTAGCGGGAGTTGGAATACGCAGTATTTT.

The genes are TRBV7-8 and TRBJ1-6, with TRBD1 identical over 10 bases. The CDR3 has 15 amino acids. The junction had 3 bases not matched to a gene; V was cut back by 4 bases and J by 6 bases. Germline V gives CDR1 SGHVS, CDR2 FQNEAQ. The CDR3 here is CASSSGQGLNSPLHF. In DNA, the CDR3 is TGTGCCAGCAGCTCGGGACAGGGGCTTAATTCACCCCTCCACTTT.

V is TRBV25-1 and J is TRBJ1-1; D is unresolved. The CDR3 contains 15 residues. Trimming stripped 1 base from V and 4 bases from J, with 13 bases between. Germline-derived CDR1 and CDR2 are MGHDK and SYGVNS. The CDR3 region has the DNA TGTGCCAGCAGTGAATGGGAGGGTAGGGCCACTGAAGCTTTCTTT. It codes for CASSEWEGRATEAFF.

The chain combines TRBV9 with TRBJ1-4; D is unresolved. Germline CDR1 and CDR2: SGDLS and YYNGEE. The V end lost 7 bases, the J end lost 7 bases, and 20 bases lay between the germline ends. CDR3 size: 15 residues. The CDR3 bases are TGTGCCAGCGGTGGAATCGGGAGGGTCGCTGAAAAACTGTTTTTT. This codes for CASGGIGRVAEKLFF. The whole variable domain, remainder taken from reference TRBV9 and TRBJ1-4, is DSGVTQTPKHLITATGQRVTLRCSPRSGDLSVYWYQQSLDQGLQFLIQYYNGEERAKGNILERFSAQQFPDLHSELNLSSLELGDSALYFCASGGIGRVAEKLFFGSGTQLSVL.

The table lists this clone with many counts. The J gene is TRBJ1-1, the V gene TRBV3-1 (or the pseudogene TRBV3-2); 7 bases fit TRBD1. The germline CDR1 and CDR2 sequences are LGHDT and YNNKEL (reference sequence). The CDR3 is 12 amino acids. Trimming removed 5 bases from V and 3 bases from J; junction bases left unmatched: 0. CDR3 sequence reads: CASSDRDTEAFF. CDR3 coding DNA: TGTGCCAGCAGCGACAGGGACACTGAAGCTTTCTTT.

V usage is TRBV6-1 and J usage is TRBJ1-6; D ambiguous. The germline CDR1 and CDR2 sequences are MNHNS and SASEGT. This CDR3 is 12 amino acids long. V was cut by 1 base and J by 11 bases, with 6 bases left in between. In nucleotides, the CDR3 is TGTGCCAGCAGTGAAGGGGCTGCACCCCTCCACTTT. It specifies CASSEGAAPLHF.

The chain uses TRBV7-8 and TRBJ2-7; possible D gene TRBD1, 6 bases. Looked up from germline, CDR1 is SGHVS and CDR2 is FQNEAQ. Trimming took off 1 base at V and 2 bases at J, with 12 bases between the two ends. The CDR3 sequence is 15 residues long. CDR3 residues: CASSLGLGTPYEQYV. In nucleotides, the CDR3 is TGTGCCAGCAGCTTAGGGTTGGGGACACCCTACGAGCAGTACGTC.

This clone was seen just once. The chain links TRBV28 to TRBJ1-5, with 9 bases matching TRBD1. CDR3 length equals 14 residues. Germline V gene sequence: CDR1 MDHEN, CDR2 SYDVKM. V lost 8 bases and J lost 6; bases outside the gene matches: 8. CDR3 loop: CASRPPGQGQPQHF. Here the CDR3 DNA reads TGTGCCAGCCGCCCCCCGGGACAGGGTCAGCCCCAGCATTTT.

The CDR3 DNA reads as TGTGCCAGCAGTTTATCGTACAGGGGTTTTGGAAACACCATATATTTT. It yields the protein CASSLSYRGFGNTIYF. V and J are TRBV27 and TRBJ1-3; the match to TRBD1 covers 7 bases. CDR1 is MNHEY and CDR2 is SMNVEV in the germline V gene (reference sequence). With V trimmed by 0 bases and J by 3 bases, 5 bases remained unmatched. CDR3 length: 16 residues.